This T cell receptor beta chain was recorded in a study of T cells in localized non-small cell lung cancer. Worth noting for this clone: No antigen is known for it.

The germline V gene has CDR1 SGHRS and CDR2 YFSETQ. The CDR3 is 15 residues long. Germline trimming cut 4 bases from V and 2 bases from J; bases unmatched to any gene: 6. Whole-study findings and limits: Out of the top 100 tumor clones, a median around 60 were seen in adjacent lung.

Clones were read by immunoSEQ multiplex PCR, and TCRdb kept only the in-frame ones, dropping some. The sample has about 24,000 clones; about 88% are singletons. The gene calls are TRBV5-1 and TRBJ2-1; 7 bases match TRBD2. The material was peripheral blood, obtained before any cancer treatment. The source is a male donor aged 60 or over with stage I squamous cell lung carcinoma. The CDR3 reads CASSPTGGTYNEQFF. The CDR3 nucleotides read TGCGCCAGCAGCCCGACGGGAGGAACCTACAATGAGCAGTTCTTC.